This is a list of T cell receptor beta chains from one sample in a study of T-cell reconstitution after alpha-beta-depleted transplantation in children. TCRdb re-called the PCR reads with MiXCR, one entry per CDR3 protein. The sample has around 600,000 distinct CDR3 sequences, roughly 15% seen once. This sample comprised PBMCs from the stem cell graft donor, obtained from the stem cell graft. These receptors were obtained from a human donor who donated a stem cell graft to a child with acute myeloid leukemia. Each CDR3 is given with its conserved first and last residue. D genes are given only for firm matches. Not all rows give a size; the values are once, few, many and, for expanded clones, a class.

clone size	J gene	D gene	V gene	CDR3 DNA	CDR3 protein
many	TRBJ2-1	-	TRBV28	TGTGCCAGCGGGTTTGAGCAGTTCTTC	CASGFEQFF
few	TRBJ2-3	-	TRBV27	TGTGCCAGCAGTTTGATAAAGGGTACAGATACGCAGTATTTT	CASSLIKGTDTQYF
-	TRBJ1-5	-	TRBV12-3/TRBV12-4	TGTGCCAGCACCAAGACAGTGTTCAATCAGCCCCAGCATTTT	CASTKTVFNQPQHF
few	TRBJ2-4	-	TRBV7-2	TGTGCCAGCAGCCGCATCGCTGGGAGAGGAAACATTCAGTACTTC	CASSRIAGRGNIQYF
many	TRBJ2-1	-	TRBV5-1	TGCGCCAGCAACAGGGACCGAGGGGGATCCTACAATGAGCAGTTCTTC	CASNRDRGGSYNEQFF
many	TRBJ2-3	-	TRBV5-4	TGTGCCAGCAGCTTGGTTGGAGACTACAATACGCAGTATTTT	CASSLVGDYNTQYF
few	TRBJ1-6	-	TRBV5-5	TGTGCCAGCAGCCCGAGTATGGGTTCCTCCTATAATTCACCCCTCCACTTT	CASSPSMGSSYNSPLHF
few	TRBJ1-6	-	TRBV20-1	TGCAGTGCTTCTTTTCCGGGACACAATAATTCACCCCTCCACTTT	CSASFPGHNNSPLHF
few	TRBJ2-5	-	TRBV5-1	TGCGCCAGCAGCCTGAATCTACAAGAGACCCAGTACTTC	CASSLNLQETQYF
-	TRBJ2-7	-	TRBV29-1	TGCAGCGTTGGCCAGGCAAAGAGCTACGAGCAGTACTTC	CSVGQAKSYEQYF
few	TRBJ2-2	-	TRBV5-1	TGCGCCAGCAGCTGGGGATATGGGCACACCGGGGAGCTGTTTTTT	CASSWGYGHTGELFF
-	TRBJ1-2	-	TRBV12-3/TRBV12-4	TGTGCCAGCAGTACCTGGGACCGCGGCTATGGCTACACCTTC	CASSTWDRGYGYTF
many	TRBJ2-4	-	TRBV7-2	TGTGCCAGCAGCGCCGACAGAGATTCAGCCAAAAACATTCAGTACTTC	CASSADRDSAKNIQYF
-	TRBJ2-5	-	TRBV28	TGTGCCAGCAGTCGCACAGCTAACGGAGCCCAGTACTTC	CASSRTANGAQYF
few	TRBJ2-1	TRBD2	TRBV11-1	TGTGCCAGCAGCTTTGGGGGGACTAGCGGGGAAATCTCCTACAATGAGCAGTTCTTC	CASSFGGTSGEISYNEQFF
few	TRBJ2-2	-	TRBV10-3	TGTGCCATCAGTCCTGACAGGGAGGACACCGGGGAGCTGTTTTTT	CAISPDREDTGELFF
-	TRBJ2-3	TRBD2	TRBV5-6	TGTGCCAGCAGCGCGGCCGGGACTAGCAATCCAGATACGCAGTATTTT	CASSAAGTSNPDTQYF
-	TRBJ1-4	TRBD1	TRBV20-1	TGCAGTGCTAGAGTACCAGGACAGGGCCCTGAAAAACTGTTTTTT	CSARVPGQGPEKLFF
many	TRBJ2-1	-	TRBV7-2	TGTGCCAGCAGCACGTACCCCGCTGACAGATACAATGAGCAGTTCTTC	CASSTYPADRYNEQFF
many	TRBJ1-1	-	TRBV29-1	TGCAGCGTCAGGTTCTCAATGAACACTGAAGCTTTCTTT	CSVRFSMNTEAFF
-	TRBJ2-5	TRBD1	TRBV6-2/TRBV6-3	TGTGCCAGCAGCCGGGGACAGGCCATGGTCCTGGGGTCCTGGGAGACCCAGTACTTC	CASSRGQAMVLGSWETQYF
-	TRBJ1-2	-	TRBV3-1	TGTGCCAGCAGCCAAGTAGCCAGGGGAAGAGAGAGGAAACCTGGCTACACCTTC	CASSQVARGRERKPGYTF
many	TRBJ1-1	-	TRBV6-1	TGTGCCAGCAGTCAACAAGGACAGATGGGGACTGAAGCTTTCTTT	CASSQQGQMGTEAFF
many	TRBJ2-1	TRBD2	TRBV27	TGTGCCAGCGGCCTAGCGGGGGGTTCCTACAATGAGCAGTTCTTC	CASGLAGGSYNEQFF
many	TRBJ1-5	-	TRBV12-3/TRBV12-4	TGTGCCAGCAGTTTGGGGCACATCCATAGCAATCAGCCCCAGCATTTT	CASSLGHIHSNQPQHF
-	TRBJ1-4	-	TRBV20-1	TGCAGTGCTAGATCGCAGTCCCATGAAAAACTGTTTTTT	CSARSQSHEKLFF
few	TRBJ1-5	-	TRBV20-1	TGCAGTGCTAGGAAGGAGGGTGATTGGCCCCAGCATTTT	CSARKEGDWPQHF
many	TRBJ2-7	-	TRBV5-5	TGTGCCAGCAGCTTGGAGCTAGGGGACTCCTACGAGCAGTACTTC	CASSLELGDSYEQYF
many	TRBJ1-6	TRBD1	TRBV20-1	TGCAGTGCTAGAGATTCGTCAACAGGGGGAGGCTCACCCCTCCACTTT	CSARDSSTGGGSPLHF
-	TRBJ2-4	-	TRBV28	TGTGCCAGTTCCCGGAGGGATTTCCAAAACATTCAGTACTTC	CASSRRDFQNIQYF
many	TRBJ1-5	-	TRBV12-3/TRBV12-4	TGTGCCAGCACCCAGTATAGCAATCAGCCCCAGCATTTT	CASTQYSNQPQHF
few	TRBJ2-1	-	TRBV20-1	TGCAGTGCTAGAAGTCTAGCGACACTGATCATGTCCTACAATGAGCAGTTCTTC	CSARSLATLIMSYNEQFF
-	TRBJ2-1	-	TRBV27	TGTGCCAGCAGGGTCTTTTCCTCCTACAATGAGCAGTTCTTC	CASRVFSSYNEQFF
-	TRBJ2-2	-	TRBV10-2	TGCGCCAGCAGTGGGGCCGGACTATCTAGCACCGGGGAGCTGTTTTTT	CASSGAGLSSTGELFF
few	TRBJ2-3	-	TRBV5-1	TGCGCCAGCAGCTTGGCAAATAACGCAGATACGCAGTATTTT	CASSLANNADTQYF